The sequence of this T cell receptor (beta chain) was determined in a study of blood T cell repertoires in COVID-19. Study-wide context: Both acute and convalescent COVID-19 samples were obtained from the United States, Italy and Spain. The analysed material was cDNA or gDNA that came from T cells, B-cell-depleted T cells, or PBMCs.

Authors' analysis steps: The assay estimated nucleated cells by amplifying reference gene primers. The data were produced by immunoSEQ multiplex PCR, yet TCRdb's version contains in-frame clones alone and is incomplete. That table furnishes V, J and clone size, whereas the DNA furnished D and trimming. The data contain 84,000 or so clones, roughly 80% of them singletons. V was cut by 2 bases and J by 5 bases, with 16 bases left in between. The CDR3 totals 15 residues. Germline-derived CDR1 and CDR2 are SGHRS and YFSETQ. This chain connects TRBV5-1 to TRBJ1-1, with D maybe TRBD1 (6 bases). This TCR came from an elderly man with active or convalescent COVID-19. The specimen was peripheral blood. The CDR3, as DNA: TGCGCCAGCAGCTTTTCTGGGGGCCAAGGGACTGAAGCTTTCTTT. Translated, it gives CASSFSGGQGTEAFF.